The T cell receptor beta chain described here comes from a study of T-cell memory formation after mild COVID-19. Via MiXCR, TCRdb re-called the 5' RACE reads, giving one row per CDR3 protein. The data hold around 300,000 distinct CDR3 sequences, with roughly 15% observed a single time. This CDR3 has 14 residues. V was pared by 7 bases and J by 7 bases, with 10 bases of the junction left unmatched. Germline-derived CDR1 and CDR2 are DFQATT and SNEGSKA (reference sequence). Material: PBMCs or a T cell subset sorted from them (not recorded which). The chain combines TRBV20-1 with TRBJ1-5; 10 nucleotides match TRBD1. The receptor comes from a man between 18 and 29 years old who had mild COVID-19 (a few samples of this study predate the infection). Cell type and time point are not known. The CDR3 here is CSVAGTGVRQPQHF. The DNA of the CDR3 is TGCAGTGTTGCCGGGACAGGGGTCCGACAGCCCCAGCATTTT.